The rows below give T cell receptor beta chains drawn from one sample of a study of tumor-infiltrating lymphocytes in primary liver carcinoma. TCRdb processed the multiplex PCR reads anew with MiXCR; each CDR3 protein has one entry. Among tens of thousands of distinct CDR3 sequences listed, roughly 70% were seen once. Material: liver tumor tissue from sampling region 3. Receptors originate from a woman between 25 and 40 years old with primary liver carcinoma and hepatitis B virus infection. CDR3s include the opening cysteine and the closing phenylalanine or tryptophan. Fields, in order: CDR3 protein, CDR3 DNA, D gene, V gene, J gene, clone size. D genes are given only for firm matches. Clone size is given for some rows only: seen once, a few or many times, or a class if the clone is expanded.

CDR3aa: CDSSYEHSGANVLTF
CDR3nt: TGCGACAGCAGTTACGAACACTCTGGGGCCAACGTCCTGACTTTC
d_gene: NA
v_gene: TRBV6-6
j_gene: TRBJ2-6
abundance: NA

CDR3aa: CSVVSWTGETQYF
CDR3nt: TGCAGCGTCGTCAGTTGGACAGGGGAGACCCAGTACTTC
d_gene: TRBD1
v_gene: TRBV29-1
j_gene: TRBJ2-5
abundance: medium-sized

CDR3aa: CAHSLTPRVTGELFF
CDR3nt: TGTGCCCACAGCTTGACACCTAGAGTCACCGGGGAGCTGTTTTTT
d_gene: NA
v_gene: TRBV5-6
j_gene: TRBJ2-2
abundance: NA

CDR3aa: CCAIPPTGTMGQPQHF
CDR3nt: TGCTGTGCTATCCCCCCGACAGGAACAATGGGTCAGCCCCAGCATTTT
d_gene: NA
v_gene: TRBV20-1
j_gene: TRBJ1-5
abundance: NA

CDR3aa: CARGLRTGLSEYF
CDR3nt: TGTGCCAGGGGCTTACGGACAGGGCTATCGGAGTACTTC
d_gene: TRBD1
v_gene: TRBV5-6
j_gene: TRBJ2-7
abundance: NA

CDR3aa: CASSYRDTGELFF
CDR3nt: TGTGCCAGCAGTTACAGGGACACCGGGGAGCTGTTCTTT
d_gene: NA
v_gene: TRBV6-5
j_gene: TRBJ2-2
abundance: NA

CDR3aa: CTGSLDGMVGSGYTF
CDR3nt: TGTACCGGCAGCTTAGATGGGATGGTAGGGAGTGGCTACACCTTC
d_gene: NA
v_gene: TRBV11-2
j_gene: TRBJ1-2
abundance: NA

CDR3aa: CDWSVKTAPMADTQYF
CDR3nt: TGTGACTGGAGTGTCAAAACGGCTCCCATGGCAGATACGCAGTATTTT
d_gene: NA
v_gene: TRBV30
j_gene: TRBJ2-3
abundance: once

CDR3aa: CVSSQAVTGGHISYEQYF
CDR3nt: TGCGTCAGCAGCCAAGCTGTGACAGGGGGTCATATTAGCTACGAGCAGTACTTC
d_gene: TRBD1
v_gene: TRBV4-3
j_gene: TRBJ2-7
abundance: NA

CDR3aa: CANSHRGSGSLTDTRYF
CDR3nt: TGTGCCAACAGCCACCGAGGGAGCGGGAGCCTCACAGATACGCGGTATTTT
d_gene: TRBD2
v_gene: TRBV11-2
j_gene: TRBJ2-3
abundance: NA

CDR3aa: CASGAELEIYGYTF
CDR3nt: TGCGCCAGCGGCGCTGAACTGGAGATCTATGGCTACACCTTC
d_gene: NA
v_gene: TRBV4-3
j_gene: TRBJ1-2
abundance: NA

CDR3aa: CASSLGDKSEAFF
CDR3nt: TGTGCCAGCAGTTTGGGGGACAAATCTGAAGCTTTCTTT
d_gene: NA
v_gene: TRBV28
j_gene: TRBJ1-1
abundance: many

CDR3aa: CVSSPHSGANVLTF
CDR3nt: TGTGTCAGCAGCCCCCACTCTGGGGCCAACGTCCTGACTTTC
d_gene: NA
v_gene: TRBV11-2
j_gene: TRBJ2-6
abundance: NA

CDR3aa: CSARAGNAIYF
CDR3nt: TGTTCCGCCAGGGCCGGAAACGCCATATATTTT
d_gene: NA
v_gene: TRBV12-3/TRBV12-4
j_gene: TRBJ1-3
abundance: NA

CDR3aa: CASEHEDTEAFF
CDR3nt: TGTGCCAGCGAGCATGAGGACACTGAAGCTTTCTTT
d_gene: NA
v_gene: TRBV5-6
j_gene: TRBJ1-1
abundance: NA